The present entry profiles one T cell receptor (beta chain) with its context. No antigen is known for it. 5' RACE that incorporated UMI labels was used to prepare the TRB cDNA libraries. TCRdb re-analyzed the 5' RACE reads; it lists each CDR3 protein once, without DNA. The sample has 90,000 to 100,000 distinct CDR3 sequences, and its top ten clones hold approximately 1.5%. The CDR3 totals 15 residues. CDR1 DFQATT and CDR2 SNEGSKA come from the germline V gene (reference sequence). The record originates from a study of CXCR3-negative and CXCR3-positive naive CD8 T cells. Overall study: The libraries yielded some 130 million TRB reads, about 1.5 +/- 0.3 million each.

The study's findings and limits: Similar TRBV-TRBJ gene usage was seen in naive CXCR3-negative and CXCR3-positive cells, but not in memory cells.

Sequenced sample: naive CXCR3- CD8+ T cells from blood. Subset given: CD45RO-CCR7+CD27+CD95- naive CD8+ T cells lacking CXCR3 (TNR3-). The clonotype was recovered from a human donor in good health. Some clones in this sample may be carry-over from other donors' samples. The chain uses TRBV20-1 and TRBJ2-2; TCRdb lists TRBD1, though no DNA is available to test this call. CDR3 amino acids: CSARDREINTGELFF.